What follows are 11 T cell receptor beta chains derived from one specimen sequenced in a study of identical twins. Each CDR3 protein gets one entry after TCRdb re-called the 5' RACE reads with MiXCR. The sample includes some 690,000 distinct CDR3 sequences, 21% of them seen just once. In addition, the sample was reused for a study of T cells expressing NK-cell markers.

Sequencing used PBMCs. These receptors were obtained from a woman under 30 in good health.

This clonotype was counted only a few times. J is TRBJ2-1 and V is TRBV5-1; TRBD2 matches 10 bases. CDR1 and CDR2 (germline): SGHRS, YFSETQ. This CDR3 contains 18 residues. V gave up 0 bases and J gave up 0 bases; unmatched junction bases: 6. CDR3 sequence: CASSLDGLAEGSYNEQFF. The CDR3 coding sequence is TGCGCCAGCAGCTTGGACGGACTAGCGGAAGGCTCCTACAATGAGCAGTTCTTC.

The table lists this clonotype with a few counts. A much larger clone is a single base away; this may be a read error. This chain uses TRBV5-1 with TRBJ2-5; TRBD2 matches at 9 bases. The CDR3 sequence is 13 residues long. Germline CDR1 and CDR2: SGHRS and YFSETQ. Germline trimming cut 6 bases from V and 1 base from J; bases unmatched to any gene: 1. The CDR3 reads CASNSGSQETQYF. The CDR3 nucleotides are TGCGCCAGCAATAGCGGGAGCCAAGAGACCCAGTACTTC.

This chain joins TRBV12-3 or TRBV12-4 and TRBJ2-7; D is perhaps TRBD2 (5 bases). V lost 2 bases to trimming and J lost 5 bases, with 10 bases between them. The CDR3 covers 13 residues. The CDR3 DNA follows: TGTGCCAGCAGTTTAACGGGGAGTCACGAGCAGTACTTC. This sequence encodes CASSLTGSHEQYF.

The genes are TRBV7-2 and TRBJ2-4; D gene uncertain. Germline values: CDR1 SGHTA, CDR2 FQGNSA. With 1 base removed from V and 8 bases from J, the gap between germline ends came to 9 bases. The CDR3 contains 13 residues. CDR3 protein: CASSLEGFHIQYF. The CDR3 DNA sequence: TGTGCCAGCAGCTTAGAGGGCTTCCACATTCAGTACTTC. The variable domain in full, completed from reference TRBV7-2 and TRBJ2-4, reads GAGVSQSPSNKVTEKGKDVELRCDPISGHTALYWYRQSLGQGLEFLIYFQGNSAPDKSGLPSDRFSAERTGGSVSTLTIQRTQQEDSAVYLCASSLEGFHIQYFGAGTRLSVL.

This clonotype was recorded many times. V and J are TRBV10-3 and TRBJ2-7; D unclear. The CDR3 is 15 amino acids. V lost 3 bases to trimming and J lost 0 bases, with 12 bases between them. Germline lookup yields CDR1 ENHRY and CDR2 SYGVKD. CDR3 loop: CAISDIGTSSYEQYF. For the CDR3, the DNA is TGTGCCATCAGTGATATAGGTACAAGCTCCTACGAGCAGTACTTC.

This clonotype was seen a few times. This rearrangement joins TRBV12-3 or TRBV12-4 to TRBJ2-1, with D unclear. This CDR3 spans 14 amino acids. Deletions cut 8 bases from V and 5 bases from J, with 16 bases between. CDR3 sequence reads: CASSLTLHDNEQFF. The CDR3 DNA reads as TGTGCCAGCTCATTAACCCTCCACGACAATGAGCAGTTCTTC.

In this sample, this clonotype turned up a few times. This rearrangement joins TRBV20-1 to TRBJ2-7, with D unclear. Germline-derived CDR1 and CDR2 are DFQATT and SNEGSKA (reference sequence). V lost 1 base and J lost 6, with 7 bases in between. The CDR3 is 11 amino acids. The CDR3 bases are TGCAGTGCTAGAGGCAGTGGCGAGCAGTACTTC. Translation gives CSARGSGEQYF.

The V and J genes are TRBV20-1 and TRBJ2-2; D is tentatively TRBD1 or TRBD2 (6 bases each). With 3 bases removed from V and 5 bases from J, the gap between germline ends came to 16 bases. The CDR3 runs to 15 residues. CDR1 and CDR2 (germline): DFQATT, SNEGSKA (reference sequence). This CDR3 is CSARKSGARTGELFF. The CDR3 region has the DNA TGCAGTGCTAGGAAGTCGGGGGCCAGGACCGGGGAGCTGTTTTTT.

This chain joins TRBV5-1 and TRBJ2-7; 9 nucleotides line up with TRBD1. This CDR3 comprises 15 residues. The J segment lost 5 bases and the V segment lost 5 bases, leaving 11 bases of the junction unmatched. The germline V gene encodes CDR1 SGHRS and CDR2 YFSETQ. CDR3 in amino acids: CASRPSGTGLHEQYF. CDR3 bases: TGCGCCAGCAGACCCTCCGGGACAGGGTTACACGAGCAGTACTTC.

This rearrangement joins TRBV7-9 to TRBJ2-7; either TRBD1 or TRBD2 may fit D (5 bases each). The CDR3 spans 11 residues. In germline, CDR1 is SEHNR, CDR2 FQNEAQ (reference sequence). V was pared by 4 bases and J by 9 bases, with 10 bases between. The CDR3 loop reads CASSSPRGQYF. DNA for the CDR3: TGTGCCAGCAGCTCTCCGAGGGGGCAGTACTTC.

The chain has TRBV6-5 and TRBJ2-3; 9 bases line up with TRBD2. The CDR3 is 15 amino acids. The ends lost 5 bases at V and 6 bases at J; junction bases unmatched: 9. CDR1 and CDR2 (germline): MNHEY, SVGAGI. CDR3 sequence: CASSNFGGGADTQYF. CDR3 in DNA: TGTGCCAGCAGTAACTTCGGCGGGGGGGCCGATACGCAGTATTTT.